This paragraph covers one T cell receptor beta chain sequence. Its antigen is undetermined. Germline assignment: CDR1 SGDLS and CDR2 YYNGEE. The CDR3 runs to 17 residues. V was clipped by 0 bases and J by 0 bases, with 15 bases between them. The PCR ran on 60 Vbeta and 13 Jbeta primers. The protocol was immunoSEQ multiplex PCR, while the TCRdb copy is restricted to in-frame clones and leaves out a portion. Seen here are some 150,000 clones, roughly four fifths observed once, and the top ten hold approximately 1.4%. The data were obtained in a study of cytomegalovirus exposure and HLA in healthy donors. Findings of the study overall: HLA restriction was apparent for most CMV-associated TCR beta chains in a later analysis. Many donors carried some public TCRs, although rarity characterized most TCR sequences.

The receptor was derived from a man aged 55-75 years in good health and CMV-seronegative. Specimen: PBMCs. The J gene is TRBJ1-2, the V gene TRBV9; TRBD1 might be the D (5 bases). The CDR3 sequence is CASSVGDSWKANYGYTF. The CDR3, as DNA: TGTGCCAGCAGCGTAGGGGACTCTTGGAAAGCTAACTATGGCTACACCTTC.